Shown below are 30 T cell receptor beta chains from a single sample sequenced in a study of Ad26.COV2.S vaccination and SARS-CoV-2 variants (dated by TCRdb to about 2021). Library method: the immunoSEQ multiplex PCR assay. Drawn from immuneACCESS, this table holds only the in-frame rearrangements with V and J called that TCRdb kept. Clones are partly lost; checked studies trace under half to an unresolved V gene and leave the rest unexplained. Within this sample are 350,000 to 500,000 clones, with around 90% of them counted one time only. 9% to 15% of the sample lies in the top ten. Sample treatment or condition, as interpreted from the label and publication: some 20 received Ad26.COV2.S at low or high dose, single or two shots; 5 received placebo; per-sample allocation not given. Repertoires of vaccine and placebo recipients were sequenced from samples taken on day 63 after the first injection.

The material sequenced was peripheral blood, taken in a trial of Ad26.COV2.S vaccine versus placebo. These receptors all come from a person between 18 and 65 years old who received the Ad26.COV2.S COVID-19 vaccine or a placebo.

The sample holds a few counts of this clone. The gene calls are TRBV9 and TRBJ2-7, with 13 bases matching TRBD2. The CDR3 extends over 16 amino acids. The V segment lost 0 bases and the J segment 2 bases; nucleotides outside the gene matches: 2. CDR1 is SGDLS and CDR2 is YYNGEE in the germline V gene. CDR3 protein: CASSVGGTSGTYEQYF. The CDR3 bases are TGTGCCAGCAGCGTAGGGGGGACTAGCGGGACCTACGAGCAGTACTTC. Supplemented by reference TRBV9 and TRBJ2-7, the full variable domain reads DSGVTQTPKHLITATGQRVTLRCSPRSGDLSVYWYQQSLDQGLQFLIQYYNGEERAKGNILERFSAQQFPDLHSELNLSSLELGDSALYFCASSVGGTSGTYEQYFGPGTRLTVT.

This chain joins TRBV19 and TRBJ1-1; no reliable D call. Germline loops: CDR1 LNHDA, CDR2 SQIVND (reference sequence). V was clipped by 6 bases and J by 0 bases, with 11 bases between them. The CDR3 is 14 amino acids. The CDR3, as DNA: TGTGCCAGTAGAGTCGGGGTAATGAACACTGAAGCTTTCTTT. As protein: CASRVGVMNTEAFF.

The chain couples TRBV10-3 to TRBJ1-2, with 10 bases matching TRBD1. This CDR3 contains 15 residues. Germline lookup yields CDR1 ENHRY and CDR2 SYGVKD. The V segment lost 11 bases and the J segment 7 bases; nucleotides outside the gene matches: 16. CDR3 protein: CAASPGQGFPGGYTF. CDR3 nucleotides: TGTGCCGCTAGTCCGGGACAGGGGTTTCCTGGTGGCTACACCTTC.

This chain uses TRBV6-2 or TRBV6-3 with TRBJ2-7, with TRBD2 matching over 12 bases. Germline CDR1 reads MNHEY; CDR2 reads SVGEGT. V lost 0 bases and J lost 2; bases outside the gene matches: 5. The CDR3 is 17 residues long. In DNA form, the CDR3 reads TGTGCCAGCAGTTACTCCCTAGCGGGAGGGGAGACCTACGAGCAGTACTTC. Translating gives CASSYSLAGGETYEQYF.

The chain joins TRBV27 to TRBJ2-1; D perhaps matches TRBD2 (6 bases). CDR1 MNHEY and CDR2 SMNVEV come from the germline V gene (reference sequence). This CDR3 is built from 14 residues. Between the trimmed V and J ends, which lost 5 bases and 6 bases, there was a span of 14 bases. The CDR3 loop is CASSPGTSVNEQFF. The CDR3 DNA reads as TGTGCCAGCAGTCCTGGGACTTCAGTCAATGAGCAGTTCTTC.

V usage is TRBV5-8 and J usage is TRBJ2-1; the match to TRBD2 covers 9 bases. The junction had 0 bases not matched to a gene; V was cut back by 2 bases and J by 0 bases. Germline V gives CDR1 SGHTS, CDR2 YDEGEE. This CDR3 region has 15 residues. The CDR3 DNA reads as TGTGCCAGCAGCTTTAGCGGGAGCTCCTACAATGAGCAGTTCTTC. Amino acids: CASSFSGSSYNEQFF.

The chain couples TRBV19 to TRBJ2-2, with 9 nucleotides matching TRBD1. The germline V gene encodes CDR1 LNHDA and CDR2 SQIVND (reference sequence). The CDR3 runs 15 residues. V lost 5 bases, J lost 5 bases, and 6 bases stayed unmatched. The CDR3 region has the DNA TGTGCCAGTAGTGGGGGACAGGGTAAAACCGGGGAGCTGTTTTTT. Encoded protein: CASSGGQGKTGELFF.

The chain joins TRBV7-9 to TRBJ1-1; the match to TRBD1 covers 9 bases. Germline CDR1 is SEHNR and CDR2 is FQNEAQ (reference sequence). V shed 5 bases and J 4 bases; nucleotides not matched to a gene: 11. This CDR3 spans 16 amino acids. The CDR3, as DNA: TGTGCCAGCAGCCCTACTCCGGGACAGGGCCCCACTGAAGCTTTCTTT. Protein sequence: CASSPTPGQGPTEAFF. Variable domain in full (rest from reference TRBV7-9 and TRBJ1-1): DTGVSQNPRHKITKRGQNVTFRCDPISEHNRLYWYRQTLGQGPEFLTYFQNEAQLEKSRLLSDRFSAERPKGSFSTLEIQRTEQGDSAMYLCASSPTPGQGPTEAFFGQGTRLTVV.

The rearrangement uses TRBV6-2 or TRBV6-3 and TRBJ2-1, with D unclear. This CDR3 comprises 11 residues. The V end was cut by 1 base, the J end by 8 bases, with 3 bases between. Germline V gene sequence: CDR1 MNHEY, CDR2 SVGEGT. DNA for the CDR3: TGTGCCAGCAGTTACTTATATGAGCAGTTCTTC. This codes for CASSYLYEQFF.

The genes are TRBV12-3 or TRBV12-4 and TRBJ2-1; unclear D gene. The V gene lost 3 bases and the J gene lost 3 bases, with 6 bases spanning the gap. The CDR3 consists of 13 residues. CDR3: CASSFADYNEQFF. CDR3 nucleotide sequence: TGTGCCAGCAGTTTTGCGGACTACAATGAGCAGTTCTTC.

Only one count was recorded for this clone. This chain joins TRBV19 and TRBJ2-5, with TRBD2 identical over 11 bases. The CDR3 sequence is 15 residues long. Germline V CDR1 and CDR2: LNHDA, SQIVND (reference sequence). V was clipped by 4 bases and J by 3 bases; unmatched bases: 4. The CDR3 nucleotides are TGTGCCAGTAGTAGTACTAGCGGGAGTAAAGAGACCCAGTACTTC. This encodes CASSSTSGSKETQYF.

Here the CDR3 DNA reads TGTGCCAGCAGCTCCGGGTTCTCCTACGAGCAGTACTTC. Protein product: CASSSGFSYEQYF. V is TRBV7-9 and J is TRBJ2-7; D not resolved. From germline, CDR1 is SEHNR and CDR2 FQNEAQ (reference sequence). The CDR3 extends over 13 amino acids. V was pared by 4 bases and J by 0 bases, with 7 bases between.

The chain links TRBV5-6 to TRBJ2-5; D gene ambiguous. Germline V gene lookup returns CDR1 SGHDT and CDR2 YYEEEE. The CDR3 length is 13 residues. V was pared by 3 bases and J by 3 bases, with 9 bases between. Here the CDR3 reads CASSSENKETQYF. CDR3 in DNA: TGTGCCAGCAGCTCGGAAAACAAAGAGACCCAGTACTTC.

V and J are TRBV10-3 and TRBJ2-1; TRBD2 aligns across 9 bases. CDR1 and CDR2 (germline): ENHRY, SYGVKD. V lost 4 bases, J lost 0 bases, and 4 bases stayed unmatched. The CDR3 is 16 amino acids. The CDR3 spells CAISAVTSGSYNEQFF. CDR3 DNA: TGTGCCATCAGTGCTGTGACTAGCGGCTCCTACAATGAGCAGTTCTTC.

The CDR3 nucleotides are TGTGCCAGCAGTTTAGGGGGGGTCTCTGGAAACACCATATATTTT. Translated: CASSLGGVSGNTIYF. The chain couples TRBV28 to TRBJ1-3, with TRBD1 as a possible D gene (5 bases). Germline V CDR1 and CDR2: MDHEN, SYDVKM. V lost 2 bases to trimming and J lost 0 bases, with 8 bases between them. The CDR3 is made up of 15 amino acids.

This clone was observed a single time. The chain carries TRBV23-1 and TRBJ2-1; 12 nucleotides match TRBD2. TRBV23-1 is an ORF; its function is uncertain. V lost 7 bases and J lost 10; bases outside the gene matches: 8. The CDR3 spans 14 residues. This CDR3 is CASTRLAGVGEQFF. The CDR3 DNA reads as TGCGCCAGCACTAGACTAGCGGGAGTGGGAGAGCAGTTCTTC.

The chain links TRBV19 to TRBJ1-4; D is perhaps TRBD1 (5 bases). This CDR3 has 15 amino acids. Germline CDR1 LNHDA, CDR2 SQIVND (reference sequence). The germline V and J ends were trimmed by 5 bases and 0 bases, with 10 bases remaining between them. The CDR3 nucleotides read TGTGCCAGTAGTTGGGGACCGGCAACTAATGAAAAACTGTTTTTT. It specifies CASSWGPATNEKLFF.

The chain is built from TRBV13 and TRBJ2-1, with TRBD2 matching over 9 bases. CDR1 is PRHDT, CDR2 FYEKMQ, per germline (reference sequence). V trimming: 4 bases; J trimming: 8 bases; junction bases outside the gene matches: 9. This CDR3 has 15 amino acids. The CDR3 sequence: CASSSTSGLYYEQFF. CDR3 DNA sequence: TGTGCCAGCAGCTCGACTAGCGGCCTTTATTATGAGCAGTTCTTC.

This clone showed up just a few times. The same CDR3 arises from other DNA sequences in this sample as well. The CDR3 DNA reads as TGTGCCAGCAGCTTAGTCGGTAATCAGCCCCAGCATTTT. Protein sequence: CASSLVGNQPQHF. The chain recombines TRBV7-2 with TRBJ1-5, with D unclear. Germline CDR1 reads SGHTA; CDR2 reads FQGNSA. Trimming stripped 1 base from V and 4 bases from J, with 5 bases between. There are 13 residues in the CDR3. Full variable domain (outside the CDR3, taken from reference TRBV7-2 and TRBJ1-5): GAGVSQSPSNKVTEKGKDVELRCDPISGHTALYWYRQSLGQGLEFLIYFQGNSAPDKSGLPSDRFSAERTGGSVSTLTIQRTQQEDSAVYLCASSLVGNQPQHFGDGTRLSIL.

This chain links TRBV3-1 (or the pseudogene TRBV3-2) with TRBJ2-2; TRBD1 matches 12 bases. The germline CDR1 and CDR2 sequences are LGHDT and YNNKEL (reference sequence). V lost 10 bases, J lost 3 bases, and 12 bases stayed unmatched. The CDR3 is 17 amino acids. The CDR3 protein is CAITGTGGKVYTGELFF. The DNA for the CDR3 is TGTGCCATTACCGGGACAGGGGGCAAAGTGTACACCGGGGAGCTGTTTTTT.

The rearrangement links TRBV6-5 to TRBJ2-1; TRBD1 aligns across 9 bases. With V trimmed by 5 bases and J by 7 bases, 6 bases remained unmatched. The length of the CDR3 is 14 residues. CDR1 is MNHEY and CDR2 is SVGAGI in the germline V gene. The CDR3 DNA follows: TGTGCCAGCAGTAAAACACAGGGGGCGAATGAGCAGTTCTTC. Translation: CASSKTQGANEQFF.

This sequence joins TRBV12-3 or TRBV12-4 and TRBJ2-4, with D perhaps given as TRBD1 or TRBD2 (5 bases each). CDR3 length: 13 residues. The V end was cut by 3 bases, the J end by 5 bases, with 8 bases between. CDR3: CASSFQGENIQYF. CDR3 nucleotide sequence: TGTGCCAGCAGTTTCCAGGGAGAAAACATTCAGTACTTC.

V and J are TRBV7-3 and TRBJ2-1; D remains ambiguous. The CDR3 is 15 residues long. V lost 3 bases to trimming and J lost 2 bases, with 11 bases between them. Germline CDR1 and CDR2: SGHTA and FQGTGA. CDR3 DNA sequence: TGTGCCAGCAGCTTCTTAGCAACTCCCTACAATGAGCAGTTCTTC. Translation gives CASSFLATPYNEQFF.

The chain joins TRBV5-3 to TRBJ2-1, with 10 positions matching TRBD1. TRBV5-3 is known as an ORF, though its function is uncertain. CDR3 length equals 19 residues. V was clipped by 0 bases and J by 5 bases; unmatched bases: 14. This CDR3 reads CARSLGAGQGPAGNNEQFF. In DNA form, the CDR3 reads TGTGCCAGAAGCTTGGGCGCGGGACAGGGGCCAGCCGGTAACAATGAGCAGTTCTTC.

The chain is built from TRBV19 and TRBJ2-3; D gene ambiguous. V was pared by 1 base and J by 1 base, with 12 bases between. There are 16 residues in the CDR3. In germline, CDR1 is LNHDA, CDR2 SQIVND (reference sequence). CDR3: CASSIVRQLGTDTQYF. The CDR3 DNA reads as TGTGCCAGTAGTATAGTTCGGCAGCTTGGCACAGATACGCAGTATTTT.

CDR3 loop: CASSRGQGWETQYF. Written as DNA, the CDR3 is TGTGCCAGCAGTAGGGGACAGGGCTGGGAGACCCAGTACTTC. The rearrangement links TRBV6-2 or TRBV6-3 to TRBJ2-5; 9 nucleotides line up with TRBD1. Looked up from germline, CDR1 is MNHEY and CDR2 is SVGEGT. CDR3 length equals 14 residues. V lost 5 bases, J lost 5 bases, and 6 bases stayed unmatched.

The chain carries TRBV30 and TRBJ1-3, with a tentative D call TRBD1 (6 bases). The CDR3 is 18 residues long. Trimming left V 4 bases short and J 5 bases short, with 27 bases between. CDR1 and CDR2 from the germline V gene are GTSNPN and SVGIG (reference sequence). The CDR3 here is CAWTFPGAVIIPRNTIYF. The CDR3 DNA reads TGTGCCTGGACGTTCCCAGGGGCGGTAATTATCCCAAGAAACACCATATATTTT. The full variable domain, its missing parts supplied by reference TRBV30 and TRBJ1-3, is SQTIHQWPATLVQPVGSPLSLECTVEGTSNPNLYWYRQAAGRGLQLLFYSVGIGQISSEVPQNLSASRPQDRQFILSSKKLLLSDSGFYLCAWTFPGAVIIPRNTIYFGEGSWLTVV.

This clone was seen only once. The CDR3 spells CASSRGDGELFF. The DNA for the CDR3 is TGCGCCAGCAGCCGAGGCGACGGGGAGCTGTTTTTT. The chain carries TRBV4-3 and TRBJ2-2; D is ambiguous. Trimming took off 4 bases at V and 7 bases at J, with 7 bases between the two ends. The V gene's germline CDR1 is LGHNA and CDR2 YSLEER. CDR3 length equals 12 residues.

The J gene is TRBJ2-7, the V gene TRBV7-8; 7 nucleotides match TRBD2. With 5 bases clipped from V and 6 bases from J, the junction kept 7 bases outside the gene matches. CDR1 and CDR2 from the germline V gene are SGHVS and FQNEAQ. CDR3 length: 13 residues. For the CDR3, the DNA is TGTGCCAGCAGCCCCCTGGGAGGGCGCGAGCAGTACTTC. As protein: CASSPLGGREQYF.

This clone was recorded once. CDR3 sequence: CASSFYSTDTQYF. CDR3 bases: TGTGCCAGCAGCTTTTATAGCACAGATACGCAGTATTTT. The chain has TRBV7-2 and TRBJ2-3, with D hard to call. The CDR3 runs to 13 residues. CDR1 is SGHTA, CDR2 FQGNSA, per germline. The V end lost 3 bases, the J end lost 0 bases, and 4 bases lay between the germline ends.